A single sample gave rise to the 5 T cell receptor beta chains below, sequenced in a study of blood T cell repertoires in COVID-19. Assay used: immunoSEQ multiplex PCR; TCRdb lists only in-frame clones, some missing. The sample consists of approximately 140,000 clones, 88% of them appearing once. Sequences were obtained from peripheral blood. The receptors derive from an older woman with acute or convalescent COVID-19.

The chain couples TRBV4-1 to TRBJ1-5, with 7 positions matching TRBD1. Germline V gene data show CDR1 as MGHRA and CDR2 as YSYEKL. This CDR3 has 20 residues. V trimming: 4 bases; J trimming: 3 bases; junction bases outside the gene matches: 21. CDR3 coding DNA: TGCGCCAGCAGCCTCCGAGGAGGGGGCCCCCGTTCTATCTCCAATCAGCCCCAGCATTTT. It codes for CASSLRGGGPRSISNQPQHF.

This chain links TRBV29-1 with TRBJ1-2; D is uncertain. CDR3 size: 15 residues. CDR1 SQVTM and CDR2 ANQGSEA come from the germline V gene. V was pared by 0 bases and J by 6 bases, with 17 bases between. CDR3 nucleotides: TGCAGCGTTGAAGACCACTACCCCTCACTCGATGGCTACACCTTC. The encoded protein is CSVEDHYPSLDGYTF.

The CDR3 is CSASLGQGRPEAFF. The DNA of the CDR3 is TGCAGTGCTAGTTTAGGACAGGGAAGGCCTGAAGCTTTCTTT. V gene TRBV20-1 combines with J gene TRBJ1-1, with TRBD1 identical over 8 bases. The germline gives CDR1 DFQATT, CDR2 SNEGSKA (reference sequence). This CDR3 is built from 14 residues. V was pared by 3 bases and J by 6 bases, with 9 bases of the junction left unmatched.

This CDR3 reads CASSPRGTYLNEQFF. The CDR3 DNA follows: TGTGCCAGCAGCCCTAGGGGGACCTACTTGAATGAGCAGTTCTTC. The chain is built from TRBV3-1 (or the pseudogene TRBV3-2) and TRBJ2-1; a possible D gene is TRBD1 (6 bases). The CDR3 has 15 amino acids. The germline V and J ends were trimmed by 4 bases and 7 bases, with 17 bases remaining between them. The V gene's germline CDR1 is LGHDT and CDR2 YNNKEL (reference sequence).

The chain employs TRBV3-1 (or the pseudogene TRBV3-2) and TRBJ1-2; D is unresolved. The CDR3 spans 13 residues. Trimming left V 4 bases short and J 5 bases short, with 11 bases between. Germline loops: CDR1 LGHDT, CDR2 YNNKEL (reference sequence). The CDR3 nucleotides are TGTGCCAGCAGCCGTAACACAGATTATGGCTACACCTTC. Translation: CASSRNTDYGYTF.